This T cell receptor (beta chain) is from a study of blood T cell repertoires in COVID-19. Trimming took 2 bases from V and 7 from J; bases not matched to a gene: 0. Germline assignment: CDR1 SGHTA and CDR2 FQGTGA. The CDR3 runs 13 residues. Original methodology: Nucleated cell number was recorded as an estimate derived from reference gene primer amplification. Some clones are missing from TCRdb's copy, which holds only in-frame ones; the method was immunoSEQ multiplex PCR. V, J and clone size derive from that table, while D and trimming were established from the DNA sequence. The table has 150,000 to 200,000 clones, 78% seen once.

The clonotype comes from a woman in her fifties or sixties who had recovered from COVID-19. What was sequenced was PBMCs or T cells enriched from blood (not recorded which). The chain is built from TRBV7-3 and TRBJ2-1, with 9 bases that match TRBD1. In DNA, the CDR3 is TGTGCCAGCAGCTTAGGGACAGGGAATGAGCAGTTCTTC. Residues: CASSLGTGNEQFF.